A selection of T cell receptor beta chains follows, all from one sample in a study of T cell responses to AZD1222 COVID-19 vaccine. The table came from immunoSEQ multiplex PCR; TCRdb's copy has only in-frame clones and leaves some out. The sample lists 70,000 to 95,000 clones; roughly 90% were seen once. The sequences come from peripheral blood, collected on day 0 of AZD1222 vaccination. These TCRs come from an adult in good health. Each CDR3 is given with its conserved first and last residue. The order of the fields is J gene, V gene, D gene, clone size, CDR3 DNA, CDR3 protein. A D gene is named only where the DNA matches it firmly. Only some rows state a clone size, as once, few, many or a class for expanded clones.

TRBJ2-7,TRBV11-2,NA,NA,TGTGCCAGCAGCTATCTTGAGGGAGGGGGTGAGCAGTACTTC,CASSYLEGGGEQYF
TRBJ2-3,TRBV11-2,TRBD2,NA,TGTGCCAGCAGCTATGGACTAGCGGGAGGGTTGGTAGATACGCAGTATTTT,CASSYGLAGGLVDTQYF
TRBJ2-5,TRBV6-5,NA,NA,TGTGCCAGCAGTTTTGTAGGGCAAGAGACCCAGTACTTC,CASSFVGQETQYF
TRBJ2-2,TRBV7-2,TRBD2,NA,TGTGCCAGCCTCTCCGGACTAGCGAGGTCCGGGGAGCTGTTTTTT,CASLSGLARSGELFF
TRBJ2-7,TRBV30,NA,NA,TGTGCCTGGAGAGAAAGACAGGCCCCCTACGAGCAGTACTTC,CAWRERQAPYEQYF
TRBJ2-1,TRBV6-2/TRBV6-3,NA,few,TGTGCCAGCAGTTACTCGGACCGCATCAATGAGCAGTTCTTC,CASSYSDRINEQFF
TRBJ2-2,TRBV7-3,TRBD2,NA,TGTGCCAGCAGCTCCCGCGGGGGCACCGGGGAGCTGTTTTTT,CASSSRGGTGELFF
TRBJ2-3,TRBV7-3,NA,once,TGTGCCAGCAGCTTAACAGGGGTCACAGATACGCAGTATTTT,CASSLTGVTDTQYF
TRBJ2-6,TRBV25-1,NA,NA,TGTGCCACCTCGGACACACGCTCTGGGGCCAACGTCCTGACTTTC,CATSDTRSGANVLTF
TRBJ1-5,TRBV25-1,NA,NA,TGTGCCAGCAGACAGTCCCACCAGCCCCAGCATTTT,CASRQSHQPQHF
TRBJ2-3,TRBV9,TRBD2,NA,TGTGCCAGCAGCGTAGAGGCTAGCGGGAGGATAGATACGCAGTATTTT,CASSVEASGRIDTQYF
TRBJ1-4,TRBV5-4,NA,once,TGTGCCAGCAGCTTGGCCGCGTCAGGTGAAAAACTGTTTTTT,CASSLAASGEKLFF
TRBJ1-1,TRBV5-5,NA,NA,TGTGCCAGCAGCGCGGGGACGGCACCTAGAAACACTGAAGCTTTCTTT,CASSAGTAPRNTEAFF
TRBJ2-2,TRBV5-1,NA,NA,TGCGCCAGCACAATATTTGGGGCGCAGAACACCGGGGAGCTGTTTTTT,CASTIFGAQNTGELFF
TRBJ2-7,TRBV7-8,NA,NA,TGTGCCAGCAGCCCCAACCCGGGACCGTACGAGCAGTACTTC,CASSPNPGPYEQYF
TRBJ2-3,TRBV18,NA,NA,TGTGCCAGCTCACCCCGACGGGCTAGCACAGATACGCAGTATTTT,CASSPRRASTDTQYF
TRBJ2-7,TRBV24-1,NA,NA,TGTGCCACCAGTGATCCGAGTGCGGCGACCTACGAGCAGTACTTC,CATSDPSAATYEQYF
TRBJ1-1,TRBV6-1,NA,NA,TGTGCCAGCAGTGAAGCGCTTCGGGGCGTTGGGGAAAGTCCTGAAGCTTTCTTT,CASSEALRGVGESPEAFF
TRBJ2-7,TRBV19,NA,once,TGTGCCAGTAGTATCGGTACGGGGAGCTCCTACGAGCAGTACTTC,CASSIGTGSSYEQYF
TRBJ1-1,TRBV7-9,NA,NA,TGTGCCAGCAGCTTTTCCCTGAACACTGAAGCTTTCTTT,CASSFSLNTEAFF
TRBJ2-1,TRBV7-9,NA,NA,TGTGCCAGCAGCTTAGCCTCCTTTGAGCAGTTCTTC,CASSLASFEQFF
TRBJ2-3,TRBV9,NA,NA,TGTGCCAGCAGCGTAGTCGGGACATCGTCCACAGATACGCAGTATTTT,CASSVVGTSSTDTQYF
TRBJ1-1,TRBV30,TRBD1,NA,TGTGCCTGGAGTGTACCCCGGACAGGGTATGTATATACTGAAGCTTTCTTT,CAWSVPRTGYVYTEAFF
TRBJ2-2,TRBV11-3,NA,NA,TGTGCCAGCAGCTTAGATAGTCACACCGGGGAGCTGTTTTTT,CASSLDSHTGELFF
TRBJ1-5,TRBV7-9,TRBD1,NA,TGTGCCAGCAGCTCCGGGACAGGGTTGCAGCCCCAGCATTTT,CASSSGTGLQPQHF
TRBJ2-3,TRBV7-9,TRBD2,NA,TGTGCCAGCAGCTTAGTGGCGGGGGGCGGGAGGAAGGACACAGATACGCAGTATTTT,CASSLVAGGGRKDTDTQYF
TRBJ2-5,TRBV7-7,TRBD1,once,TGTGCCAGCAGCTTAGAAGGACAGGGTATGGAGACCCAGTACTTC,CASSLEGQGMETQYF
TRBJ1-2,TRBV10-3,TRBD1,NA,TGTGCCATCAGCGATCGGGACAGGGGGCGCGGTGGCTACACCTTC,CAISDRDRGRGGYTF
TRBJ2-5,TRBV12-3/TRBV12-4,NA,NA,TGTGCCAGCAGTTTAAAAGAGACCCAGTACTTC,CASSLKETQYF
TRBJ2-3,TRBV5-4,NA,NA,TGTGCCAGCAGCTTGGTTCTGGCCGCCACAGATACGCAGTATTTT,CASSLVLAATDTQYF
TRBJ2-1,TRBV5-8,NA,NA,TGTGCCAGCAGCCTAGGAGGTGAGCAGTTCTTC,CASSLGGEQFF
TRBJ1-5,TRBV7-8,NA,NA,TGTGCCAGCAGCTTTCTCCAGGGGAGCAATCAGCCCCAGCATTTT,CASSFLQGSNQPQHF
TRBJ2-7,TRBV3-1/TRBV3-2,NA,NA,TGTGCCAGCAGCCAAGGGGGCACCTACGAGCAGTACTTC,CASSQGGTYEQYF
TRBJ1-4,TRBV24-1,TRBD1,NA,TGTGCCACCAGTGAGTCCGGACAGGGCCACAAACTGTTTTTT,CATSESGQGHKLFF
TRBJ1-1,TRBV12-5,NA,NA,TGTGCTAGTGGTTTGGCCGGTCGAGCTTTCTTT,CASGLAGRAFF
TRBJ2-3,TRBV7-8,NA,NA,TGTGCCAGCAGCTACCAGTCAGATACGCAGTATTTT,CASSYQSDTQYF
TRBJ1-6,TRBV6-1,NA,NA,TGTGCCAGCAGAGAAGACATTCTGAATTCACCCCTCCACTTT,CASREDILNSPLHF
TRBJ1-4,TRBV9,TRBD1,NA,TGTGCCAGCAGCGCGACAGGGGGCCTGTCTAATGAAAAACTGTTTTTT,CASSATGGLSNEKLFF
TRBJ1-3,TRBV6-1,NA,NA,TGTGCCAGCAGTGAACGGACGGCCCAACCTGGAAACACCATATATTTT,CASSERTAQPGNTIYF
TRBJ2-7,TRBV9,TRBD1,once,TGTGCCAGCAGCGAGGGGACAGGGAGCTCCTACGAGCAGTACTTC,CASSEGTGSSYEQYF
TRBJ1-1,TRBV11-2,NA,NA,TGTGCCAGCAGCTTAGGGGGATTCCCTGAAGCTTTCTTT,CASSLGGFPEAFF
TRBJ2-2,TRBV19,NA,NA,TGTGCCAGTATTAACGATAGAGAAGGCAGGGGACGGACGAACACCGGGGAGCTGTTTTTT,CASINDREGRGRTNTGELFF